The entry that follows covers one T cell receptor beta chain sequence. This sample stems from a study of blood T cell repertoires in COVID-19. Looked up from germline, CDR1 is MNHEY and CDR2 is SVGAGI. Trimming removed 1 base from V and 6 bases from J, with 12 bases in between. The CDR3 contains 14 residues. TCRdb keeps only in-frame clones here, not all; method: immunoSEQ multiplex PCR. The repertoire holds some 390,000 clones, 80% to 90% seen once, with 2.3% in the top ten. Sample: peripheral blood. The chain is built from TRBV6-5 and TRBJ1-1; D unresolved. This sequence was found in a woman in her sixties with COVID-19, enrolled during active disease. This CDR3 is CASSYYSGYSEAFF. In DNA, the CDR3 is TGTGCCAGCAGTTACTATAGCGGTTATTCTGAAGCTTTCTTT.